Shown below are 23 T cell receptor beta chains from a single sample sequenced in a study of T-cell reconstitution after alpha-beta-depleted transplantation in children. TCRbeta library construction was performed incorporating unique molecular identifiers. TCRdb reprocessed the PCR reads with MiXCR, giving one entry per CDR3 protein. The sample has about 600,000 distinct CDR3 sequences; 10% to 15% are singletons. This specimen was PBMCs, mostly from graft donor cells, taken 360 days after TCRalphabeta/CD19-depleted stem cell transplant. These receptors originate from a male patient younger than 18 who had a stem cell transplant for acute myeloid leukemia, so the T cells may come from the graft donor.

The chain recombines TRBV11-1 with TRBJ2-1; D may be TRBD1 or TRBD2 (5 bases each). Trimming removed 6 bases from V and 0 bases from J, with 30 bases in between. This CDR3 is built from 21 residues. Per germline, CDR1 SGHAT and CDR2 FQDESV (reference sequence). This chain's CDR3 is CASSFPGPLFPLRSSYNEQFF. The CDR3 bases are TGTGCCAGCAGTTTTCCGGGACCACTCTTCCCCTTACGGAGCTCCTACAATGAGCAGTTCTTC.

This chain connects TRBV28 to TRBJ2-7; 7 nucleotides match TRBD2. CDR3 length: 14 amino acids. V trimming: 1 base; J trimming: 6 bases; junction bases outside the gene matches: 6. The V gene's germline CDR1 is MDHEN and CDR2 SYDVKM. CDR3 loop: CASSLSGRYGEQYF. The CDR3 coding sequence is TGTGCCAGCAGTTTATCCGGGAGGTATGGCGAGCAGTACTTC.

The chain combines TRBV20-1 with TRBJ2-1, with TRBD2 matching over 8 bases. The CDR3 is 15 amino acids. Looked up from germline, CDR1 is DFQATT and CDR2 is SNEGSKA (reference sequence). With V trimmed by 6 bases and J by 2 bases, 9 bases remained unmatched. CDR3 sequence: CSATPGLETYNEQFF. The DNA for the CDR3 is TGCAGTGCCACACCGGGACTAGAGACCTACAATGAGCAGTTCTTC.

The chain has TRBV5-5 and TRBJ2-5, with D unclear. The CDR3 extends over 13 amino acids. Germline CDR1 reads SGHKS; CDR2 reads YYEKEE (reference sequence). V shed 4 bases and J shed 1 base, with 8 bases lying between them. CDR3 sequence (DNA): TGTGCCAGCAGCCCCTCCCCCCAAGAGACCCAGTACTTC. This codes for CASSPSPQETQYF.

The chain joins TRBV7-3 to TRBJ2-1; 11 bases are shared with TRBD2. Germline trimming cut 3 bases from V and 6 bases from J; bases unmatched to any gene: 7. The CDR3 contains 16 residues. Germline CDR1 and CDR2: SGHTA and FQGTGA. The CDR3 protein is CASSFVAGGPSNEQFF. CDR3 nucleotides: TGTGCCAGCAGCTTTGTAGCGGGAGGGCCTAGCAATGAGCAGTTCTTC. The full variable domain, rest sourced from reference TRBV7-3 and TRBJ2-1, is GAGVSQTPSNKVTEKGKYVELRCDPISGHTALYWYRQSLGQGPEFLIYFQGTGAADDSGLPNDRFFAVRPEGSVSTLKIQRTERGDSAVYLCASSFVAGGPSNEQFFGPGTRLTVL.

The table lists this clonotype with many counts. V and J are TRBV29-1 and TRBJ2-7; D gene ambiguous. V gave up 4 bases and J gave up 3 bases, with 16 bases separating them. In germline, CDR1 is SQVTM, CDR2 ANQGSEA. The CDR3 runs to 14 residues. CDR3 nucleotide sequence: TGCAGCGTTGCCAGCCAGAATATTAACTACGAGCAGTACTTC. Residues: CSVASQNINYEQYF.

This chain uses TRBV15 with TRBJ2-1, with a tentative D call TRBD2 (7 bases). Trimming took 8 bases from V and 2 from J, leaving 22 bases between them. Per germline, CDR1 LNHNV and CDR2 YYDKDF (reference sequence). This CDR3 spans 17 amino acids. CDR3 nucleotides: TGTGCCACCCGATTTGATATGGCGGGGGACACCTACAATGAGCAGTTCTTC. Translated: CATRFDMAGDTYNEQFF.

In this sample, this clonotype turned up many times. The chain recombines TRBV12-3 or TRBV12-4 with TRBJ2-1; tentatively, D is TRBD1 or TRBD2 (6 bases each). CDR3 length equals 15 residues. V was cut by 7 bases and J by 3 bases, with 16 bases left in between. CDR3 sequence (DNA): TGTGCCAGCAAAGGGGGGCCGGTGTACTACAATGAGCAGTTCTTC. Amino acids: CASKGGPVYYNEQFF.

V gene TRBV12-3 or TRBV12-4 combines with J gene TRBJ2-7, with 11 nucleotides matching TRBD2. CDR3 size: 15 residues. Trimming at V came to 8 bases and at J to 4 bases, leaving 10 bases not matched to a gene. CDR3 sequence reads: CASSPLGTSGYEQYF. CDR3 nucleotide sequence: TGTGCCAGCTCCCCCCTCGGGACTAGCGGTTACGAGCAGTACTTC.

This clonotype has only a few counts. As DNA, the CDR3 is TGTGCCAGCTCACCGACCGACAGGGGAACTATACAAGAGACCCAGTACTTC. It specifies CASSPTDRGTIQETQYF. The J gene is TRBJ2-5, the V gene TRBV18; 8 bases line up with TRBD1. CDR1 is KGHSH, CDR2 LQKENI, per germline. V was clipped by 3 bases and J by 2 bases; unmatched bases: 11. There are 17 residues in the CDR3.

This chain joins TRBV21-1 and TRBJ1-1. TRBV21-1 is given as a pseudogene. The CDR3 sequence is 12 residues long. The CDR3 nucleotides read TGTGCCAGCACCTCAACCGAAGGTGAAGCTTTCTTT. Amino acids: CASTSTEGEAFF.

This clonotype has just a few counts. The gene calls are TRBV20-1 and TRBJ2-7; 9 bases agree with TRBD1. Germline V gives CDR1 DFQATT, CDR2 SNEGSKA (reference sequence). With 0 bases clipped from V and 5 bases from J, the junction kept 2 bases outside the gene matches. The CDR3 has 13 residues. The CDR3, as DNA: TGCAGTGCTAGAGACGACAGGGGGAACGAGCAGTACTTC. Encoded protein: CSARDDRGNEQYF.

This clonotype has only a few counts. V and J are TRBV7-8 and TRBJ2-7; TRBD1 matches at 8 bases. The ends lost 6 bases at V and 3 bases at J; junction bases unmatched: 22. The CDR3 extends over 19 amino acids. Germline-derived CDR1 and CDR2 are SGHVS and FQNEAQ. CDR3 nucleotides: TGTGCCAGCAGTTTTTATGTGGGACAGGTCCCAATTTTGGACTACGAGCAGTACTTC. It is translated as CASSFYVGQVPILDYEQYF.

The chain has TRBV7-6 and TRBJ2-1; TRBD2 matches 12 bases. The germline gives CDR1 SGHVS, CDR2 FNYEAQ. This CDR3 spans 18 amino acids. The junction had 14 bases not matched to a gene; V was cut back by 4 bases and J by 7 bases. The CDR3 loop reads CASSSPSLLAGGGNEQFF. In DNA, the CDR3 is TGTGCCAGCAGCTCCCCTTCCTTACTAGCGGGAGGAGGTAATGAGCAGTTCTTC. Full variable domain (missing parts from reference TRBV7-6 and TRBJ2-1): GAGVSQSPRYKVTKRGQDVALRCDPISGHVSLYWYRQALGQGPEFLTYFNYEAQQDKSGLPNDRFSAERPEGSISTLTIQRTEQRDSAMYRCASSSPSLLAGGGNEQFFGPGTRLTVL.

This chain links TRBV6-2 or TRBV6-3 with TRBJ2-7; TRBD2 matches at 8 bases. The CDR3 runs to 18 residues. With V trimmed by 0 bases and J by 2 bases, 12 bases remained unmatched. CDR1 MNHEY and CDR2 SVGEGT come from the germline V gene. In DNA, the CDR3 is TGTGCCAGCAGTTACTCGATACTAGCGGAACTCGTGCCCTACGAGCAGTACTTC. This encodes CASSYSILAELVPYEQYF.

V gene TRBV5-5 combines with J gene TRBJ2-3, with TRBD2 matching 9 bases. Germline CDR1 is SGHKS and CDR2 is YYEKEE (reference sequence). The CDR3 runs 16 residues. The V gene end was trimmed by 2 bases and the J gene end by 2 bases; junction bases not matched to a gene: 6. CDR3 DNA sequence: TGTGCCAGCAGCTTACCAGCGGGAGGTGCCACAGATACGCAGTATTTT. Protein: CASSLPAGGATDTQYF.

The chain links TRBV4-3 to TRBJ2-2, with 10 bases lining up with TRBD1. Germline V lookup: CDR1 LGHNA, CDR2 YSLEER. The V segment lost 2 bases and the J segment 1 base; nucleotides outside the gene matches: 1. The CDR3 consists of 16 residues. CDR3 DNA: TGCGCCAGCAGCCAACGGACAGGGGGGAACACCGGGGAGCTGTTTTTT. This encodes CASSQRTGGNTGELFF.

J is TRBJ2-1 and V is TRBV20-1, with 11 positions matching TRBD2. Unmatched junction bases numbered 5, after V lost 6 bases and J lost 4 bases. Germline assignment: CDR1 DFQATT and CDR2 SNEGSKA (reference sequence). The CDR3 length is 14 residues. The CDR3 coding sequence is TGCAGTGCGAGCGTAGCGGGAGGGTACAATGAGCAGTTCTTC. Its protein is CSASVAGGYNEQFF.

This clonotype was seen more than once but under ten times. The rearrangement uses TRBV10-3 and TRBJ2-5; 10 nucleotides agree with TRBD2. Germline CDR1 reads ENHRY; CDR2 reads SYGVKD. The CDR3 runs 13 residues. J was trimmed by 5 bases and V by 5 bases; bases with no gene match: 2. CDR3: CAISTSGTETQYF. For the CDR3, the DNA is TGTGCCATCAGTACTAGCGGGACTGAGACCCAGTACTTC.

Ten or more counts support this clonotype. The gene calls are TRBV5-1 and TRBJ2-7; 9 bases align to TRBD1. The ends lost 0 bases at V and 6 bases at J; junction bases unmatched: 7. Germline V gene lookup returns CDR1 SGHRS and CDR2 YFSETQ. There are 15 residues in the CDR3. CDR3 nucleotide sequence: TGCGCCAGCAGCTTGGCCGAGACAGGGGGTATCGAGCAGTACTTC. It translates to CASSLAETGGIEQYF.

The CDR3 bases are TGCAGTGAACTAGCGGGCGACTCCACAGATACGCAGTATTTT. Amino acids: CSELAGDSTDTQYF. The chain has TRBV20-1 and TRBJ2-3, with 9 nucleotides matching TRBD2. The CDR3 extends over 14 amino acids. Germline CDR1 and CDR2: DFQATT and SNEGSKA (reference sequence). Trimming cost V 7 bases and J 2 bases; bases outside gene matches: 7.

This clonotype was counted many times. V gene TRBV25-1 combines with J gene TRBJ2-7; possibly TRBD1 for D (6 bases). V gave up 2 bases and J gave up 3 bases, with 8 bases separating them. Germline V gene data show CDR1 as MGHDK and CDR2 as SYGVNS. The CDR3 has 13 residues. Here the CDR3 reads CASSEGGSYEQYF. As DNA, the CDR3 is TGTGCCAGCAGTGAAGGGGGCAGCTACGAGCAGTACTTC.

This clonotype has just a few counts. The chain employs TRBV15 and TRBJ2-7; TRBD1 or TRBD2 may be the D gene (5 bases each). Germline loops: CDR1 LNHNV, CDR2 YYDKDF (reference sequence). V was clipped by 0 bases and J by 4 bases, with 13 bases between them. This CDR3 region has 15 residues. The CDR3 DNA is TGTGCCACCAGCAGAGATAGAGGGGCTTCGTACGAGCAGTACTTC. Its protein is CATSRDRGASYEQYF.